A selection of T cell receptor beta chains follows, all from one sample in a study of patients and donors after allogeneic stem cell transplantation. TCRdb ran MiXCR on the RT-PCR reads and lists one entry per CDR3 protein. The data contain about a million distinct CDR3 sequences, about 20% of them singletons. The sequenced material came from blood, either unsorted or a sorted T cell fraction (not recorded which). These receptors came from a human donor who was either an allogeneic HSCT recipient or a stem cell or donor lymphocyte infusion donor (not recorded which). It is not recorded whose cells these are; they may come from a transplant donor. Both conserved end residues are part of each CDR3. A D gene is named only where the DNA matches it firmly. For some rows the clone size is stated as once, few or many, or as a class when expanded; others skip it.

V	D	size	J	DNA	CDR3
TRBV5-1	-	-	TRBJ2-3	TGCGCCAGCAGCTCTCTACCCACAGATACGCAGTATTTT	CASSSLPTDTQYF
TRBV4-1	-	few	TRBJ2-5	TGCGCCAGCAGCCATGCCTTAATGGGGGCGGGACAGGAGACCCAGTACTTC	CASSHALMGAGQETQYF
TRBV29-1	TRBD2	many	TRBJ2-1	TGCAGCGCCTACCGGGGGGTGTACAATGAGCAGTTCTTC	CSAYRGVYNEQFF
TRBV5-5	-	few	TRBJ1-2	TGTGCCAGCAGCTTGGGGGGGCACGGCTACACCTTC	CASSLGGHGYTF
TRBV7-9	TRBD2	-	TRBJ2-5	TGTGCCAGCAGTTCACCGGGACTAGCGGGACCCGGGGAGACCCAGTACTTC	CASSSPGLAGPGETQYF
TRBV12-3/TRBV12-4	TRBD2	-	TRBJ2-5	TGTGCCAGCAGTGCTCCCCGACTAGCGGGGGGGAGCGAGACCCAGTACTTC	CASSAPRLAGGSETQYF
TRBV7-9	TRBD2	few	TRBJ2-3	TGTGCCAGCAGCTTAGCACAGACTAGCGTCCCAGATACGCAGTATTTT	CASSLAQTSVPDTQYF
TRBV7-6	-	-	TRBJ2-2	TGTGCCAGCTGGGGGGACGGGGAGCTGTTTTTT	CASWGDGELFF
TRBV5-1	-	-	TRBJ1-2	TGCGCCAGCAGCCCAACGCCACAGAGAAACTATGGCTACACCTTC	CASSPTPQRNYGYTF
TRBV20-1	TRBD2	few	TRBJ2-1	TGCAGTGCTAGTAAGCTTCGCGGGCGGGGGTACAATGAGCAGTTCTTC	CSASKLRGRGYNEQFF
TRBV7-9	-	-	TRBJ1-1	TGTGCCAGCAGCTACAGGGTTCCTGAAGCTTTCTTT	CASSYRVPEAFF
TRBV7-8	-	-	TRBJ1-2	TGTGCCAGCAGCTTAGGGAACAACCTCTATGGCTACACCTTC	CASSLGNNLYGYTF
TRBV7-9	-	-	TRBJ1-1	TGTGCCAGCAGCTTTTGGAAGGGGTGGACTGAAGCTTTCTTT	CASSFWKGWTEAFF
TRBV2	-	-	TRBJ1-2	TGTGCCGGCCGTAATAGGGGGATAGGCTACACCTTC	CAGRNRGIGYTF
TRBV10-3	TRBD1	many	TRBJ2-7	TGTGCCATCAGTGAGACCGGACAGGGGGCGCCTTACGAGCAGTACTTC	CAISETGQGAPYEQYF
TRBV9	-	few	TRBJ2-3	TGTGCCAGCAGCCCGGACAGCATTACAGATACGCAGTATTTT	CASSPDSITDTQYF
TRBV24-1	TRBD1	few	TRBJ1-1	TGTGCCACCAGTGTTGGGGGACAGGACACTGAAGCTTTCTTT	CATSVGGQDTEAFF
TRBV20-1	-	-	TRBJ1-1	TGCAGTGCCAAAACATCCGTAAACACTGAAGCTTTCTTT	CSAKTSVNTEAFF
TRBV12-3/TRBV12-4	-	few	TRBJ1-1	TGTGCCAGCAGTTTAAGCGGCAGGGTGGGCACTGAAGCTTTCTTT	CASSLSGRVGTEAFF
TRBV28	-	-	TRBJ2-3	TGTGCCAGCAGTTTAGGCGGGTCCGTTAGCACAGATACGCAGTATTTT	CASSLGGSVSTDTQYF
TRBV7-7	TRBD2	few	TRBJ2-5	TGTGCCAGCAGCTTAGGGAGTAGCGGGAAAGAGACCCAGTACTTC	CASSLGSSGKETQYF
TRBV5-1	-	-	TRBJ2-2	TGCGCCAGCAGAGAGGGACACCCGAACACCGGGGAGCTGTTTTTT	CASREGHPNTGELFF
TRBV5-6	-	few	TRBJ1-5	TGTGCCATCAAACTTCGTCGGTCCCCGGAGAGCAATCAGCCCCAGCATTTT	CAIKLRRSPESNQPQHF
TRBV11-2	-	few	TRBJ2-3	TGTGCCAGCAGCTTTGGGATGTGGGGGGACGGCACAGATACGCAGTATTTT	CASSFGMWGDGTDTQYF
TRBV12-3/TRBV12-4	-	many	TRBJ2-7	TGTGCCAGCAGTCCCGAGGGTCTTGGGTCCTACGAGCAGTACTTC	CASSPEGLGSYEQYF
TRBV12-3/TRBV12-4	TRBD1	few	TRBJ2-7	TGTGCCAGCAGTTTTCAGGGGGCGTATGACGAGCAGTACTTC	CASSFQGAYDEQYF
TRBV29-1	TRBD1	few	TRBJ2-7	TGCAGCGCAAACAGGGGGCGAGTTGGCGAGCAGTACTTC	CSANRGRVGEQYF
TRBV10-3	-	few	TRBJ2-3	TGTGCCATCACCCTCCCGACCGCCACGGCTAGCACAGATACGCAGTATTTT	CAITLPTATASTDTQYF
TRBV5-6	-	few	TRBJ2-2	TGTGCCAGCAGCTTGGCCGTCCAGGGAAAAGCCGGGGAGCTGTTTTTT	CASSLAVQGKAGELFF
TRBV12-3/TRBV12-4	-	few	TRBJ2-3	TGTGCCAGCAGTCTCCAGGGGATGGGCACAGATACGCAGTATTTT	CASSLQGMGTDTQYF
TRBV12-3/TRBV12-4	TRBD2	-	TRBJ2-2	TGTGCCAGCAGTTTAGTTATAGCGGGACTATTAACCGGGGAGCTGTTTTTT	CASSLVIAGLLTGELFF
TRBV11-2	TRBD2	once	TRBJ2-3	TGTGCCAGCAGCTTCCCCCAGGGACTAGCGGGAGGGCGGGCAGATACGCAGTATTTT	CASSFPQGLAGGRADTQYF
TRBV27	-	many	TRBJ2-7	TGTGCCAGCAGTTCCCTCTCCTACGAGCAGTACTTC	CASSSLSYEQYF
TRBV5-5	TRBD1	-	TRBJ2-2	TGTGCCAGCAGCTTGGCCGGGACAGCTAGCACCGGGGAGCTGTTTTTT	CASSLAGTASTGELFF
TRBV2	-	-	TRBJ2-7	TGTGCCAGCAGCGAGGGGGAGGGCCACGAGCAGTACTTC	CASSEGEGHEQYF
TRBV20-1	-	few	TRBJ1-1	TGCAGTGCCCCACAGCGGACGGGCACTGAAGCTTTCTTT	CSAPQRTGTEAFF
TRBV30	-	-	TRBJ2-3	TGTGCCTGGAGTCGAGGGCGCTCTAGCACAGATACGCAGTATTTT	CAWSRGRSSTDTQYF
TRBV20-1	-	many	TRBJ1-2	TGCAGTGCTAGGGTTCAGGTTCCTAACTATGGCTACACCTTC	CSARVQVPNYGYTF
TRBV20-1	TRBD1	-	TRBJ2-1	TGCAGTGCTAGTAGGGGGCGTCGCAATGAGCAGTTCTTC	CSASRGRRNEQFF
TRBV6-2/TRBV6-3	-	-	TRBJ1-3	TGTGCCAGCAGTTACAGACTCAAAATAGTACACCGGACGGTCTCTGGAAACACCATATATTTT	CASSYRLKIVHRTVSGNTIYF
TRBV20-1	-	few	TRBJ2-7	TGCAGTGCTACCCCTGAGCACTACGAGCAGTACTTC	CSATPEHYEQYF
TRBV30	-	-	TRBJ2-1	TGTGCCTGGAGTCGGACAGCCTACAATGAGCAGTTCTTC	CAWSRTAYNEQFF
TRBV29-1	-	many	TRBJ1-2	TGCAGCGTTGACAGGGAAGTTAACTATGGCTACACCTTC	CSVDREVNYGYTF
TRBV24-1	-	few	TRBJ2-7	TGTGCCACCAGTGATCCTCTAAACTACGAGCAGTACTTC	CATSDPLNYEQYF
TRBV2	TRBD2	few	TRBJ2-6	TGTGCCAGCAGGGGGACTAGCGTCGGCTCCTCTGGGGCCAACGTCCTGACTTTC	CASRGTSVGSSGANVLTF
TRBV12-3/TRBV12-4	-	many	TRBJ2-7	TGTGCCAGCAGTTTAGCGATCTACGAGCAGTACTTC	CASSLAIYEQYF
TRBV12-3/TRBV12-4	-	few	TRBJ1-6	TGTGCCAGCAGTCTCAGACAGGTGGATTCACCCCTCCACTTT	CASSLRQVDSPLHF
TRBV7-2	TRBD1	few	TRBJ1-2	TGTGCCAGCAGCCCAGGGGGCTATAACTATGGCTACACCTTC	CASSPGGYNYGYTF
TRBV24-1	TRBD1	few	TRBJ2-3	TGTGCCACCAGTGACCTAACAGGGGCGGCAGATACGCAGTATTTT	CATSDLTGAADTQYF
TRBV2	TRBD1	-	TRBJ2-7	TGTGCCAGCAGTGAAACCCCGACAGGGGGCAGCTACGAGCAGTACTTC	CASSETPTGGSYEQYF
TRBV7-3	TRBD2	-	TRBJ2-3	TGTGCCAGCAGCCCCGGACTAGCGTCTTTCACAGATACGCAGTATTTT	CASSPGLASFTDTQYF
TRBV11-3	-	once	TRBJ2-3	TGTGCCAGCAGCTTAGGGCTGGACGGGCGCACAGATACGCAGTATTTT	CASSLGLDGRTDTQYF